This T cell receptor (beta chain) derives from a study of T-cell memory formation after mild COVID-19. Turning to the study itself: TCR clusters were mostly donor specific. Whole-study results and caveats: The authors left the SARS-CoV-2 specificity of second-wave clones peaking on day 37 unconfirmed.

MiXCR, applied by TCRdb to the 5' RACE reads, yields one record per CDR3 protein. Counted here are 95,000 to 120,000 distinct CDR3 sequences, roughly a sixth occurring once; the ten biggest clones make up 5% to 6.5%. Trimming took 4 bases from V and 4 from J; bases not matched to a gene: 5. Germline CDR1 SGHTA, CDR2 FQGNSA. This CDR3 has 14 amino acids. There are a few counts of this clonotype. Its specificity is unknown. The chain recombines TRBV7-2 with TRBJ1-2, with 8 bases identical to TRBD1. Material for sequencing was PBMCs or a T cell subset sorted from them (not recorded which). The clonotype was recovered from a man in his late teens or twenties who had mild COVID-19 (a few samples of this study predate the infection). Cell type and time point are not known. The CDR3: CASSSGQGGYGYTF. The CDR3 DNA follows: TGTGCCAGCAGCTCCGGACAGGGTGGCTATGGCTACACCTTC.